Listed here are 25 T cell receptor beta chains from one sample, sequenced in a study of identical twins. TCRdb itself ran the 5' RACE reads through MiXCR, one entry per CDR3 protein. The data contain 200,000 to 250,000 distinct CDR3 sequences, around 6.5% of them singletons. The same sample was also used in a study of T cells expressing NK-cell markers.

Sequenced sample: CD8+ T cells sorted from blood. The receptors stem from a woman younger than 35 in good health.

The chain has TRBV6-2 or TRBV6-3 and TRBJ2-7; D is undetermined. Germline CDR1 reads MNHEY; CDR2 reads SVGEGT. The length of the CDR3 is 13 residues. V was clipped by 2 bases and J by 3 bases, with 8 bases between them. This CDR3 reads CASSYNPSYEQYF. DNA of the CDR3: TGTGCCAGCAGTTACAACCCTAGCTACGAGCAGTACTTC.

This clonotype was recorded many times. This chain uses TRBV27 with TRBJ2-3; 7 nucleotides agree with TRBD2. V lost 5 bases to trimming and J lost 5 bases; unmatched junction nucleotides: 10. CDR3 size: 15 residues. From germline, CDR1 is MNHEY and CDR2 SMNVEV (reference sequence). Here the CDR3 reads CASSPWTRRGDTQYF. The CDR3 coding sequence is TGTGCCAGCAGTCCCTGGACTAGGCGGGGAGATACGCAGTATTTT.

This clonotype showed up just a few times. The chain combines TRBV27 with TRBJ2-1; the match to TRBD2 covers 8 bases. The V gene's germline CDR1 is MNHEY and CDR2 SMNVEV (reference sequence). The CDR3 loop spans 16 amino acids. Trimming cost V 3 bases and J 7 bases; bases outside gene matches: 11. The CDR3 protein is CASSFGGLGTSNEQFF. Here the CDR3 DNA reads TGTGCCAGCAGTTTCGGGGGACTAGGGACTTCTAATGAGCAGTTCTTC.

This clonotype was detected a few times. This chain's CDR3 is CASSEVAGETSYNEQFF. CDR3 DNA sequence: TGTGCCAGCAGTGAGGTGGCGGGAGAGACCTCCTACAATGAGCAGTTCTTC. The rearrangement links TRBV2 to TRBJ2-1; TRBD2 matches 7 bases. The CDR3 has 17 residues. Germline V gives CDR1 SNHLY, CDR2 FYNNEI. The trim removed 3 bases at V and 0 bases at J, leaving 8 bases unmatched.

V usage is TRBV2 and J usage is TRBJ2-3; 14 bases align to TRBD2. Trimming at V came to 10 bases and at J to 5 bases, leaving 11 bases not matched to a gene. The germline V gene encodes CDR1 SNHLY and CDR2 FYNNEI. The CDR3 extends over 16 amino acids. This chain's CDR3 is CANGATSGRAIDTQYF. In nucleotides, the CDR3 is TGTGCCAACGGCGCGACTAGCGGGAGGGCCATAGATACGCAGTATTTT.

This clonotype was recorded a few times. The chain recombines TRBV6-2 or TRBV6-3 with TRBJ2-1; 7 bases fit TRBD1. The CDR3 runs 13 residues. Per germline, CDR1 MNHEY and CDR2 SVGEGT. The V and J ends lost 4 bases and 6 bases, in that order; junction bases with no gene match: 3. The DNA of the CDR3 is TGTGCCAGCAGTTTGGGACAGTCCAATGAGCAGTTCTTC. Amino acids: CASSLGQSNEQFF.

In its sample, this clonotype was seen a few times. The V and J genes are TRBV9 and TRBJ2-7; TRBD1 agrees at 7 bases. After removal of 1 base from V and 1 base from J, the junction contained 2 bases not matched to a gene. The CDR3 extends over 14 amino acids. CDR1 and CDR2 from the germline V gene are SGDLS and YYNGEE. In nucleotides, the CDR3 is TGTGCCAGCAGCGTACAGGGGGAATCCTACGAGCAGTACTTC. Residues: CASSVQGESYEQYF.

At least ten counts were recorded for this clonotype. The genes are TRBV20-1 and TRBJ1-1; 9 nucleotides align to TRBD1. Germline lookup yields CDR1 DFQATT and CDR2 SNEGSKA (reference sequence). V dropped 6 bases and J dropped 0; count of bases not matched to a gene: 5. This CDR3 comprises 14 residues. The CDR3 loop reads CSAAGTGLNTEAFF. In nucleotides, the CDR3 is TGCAGTGCAGCCGGGACAGGGCTGAACACTGAAGCTTTCTTT.

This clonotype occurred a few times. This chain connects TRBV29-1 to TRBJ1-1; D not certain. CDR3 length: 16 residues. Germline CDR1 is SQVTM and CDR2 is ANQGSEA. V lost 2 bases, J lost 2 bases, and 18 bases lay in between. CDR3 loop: CSVESQMMGINTEAFF. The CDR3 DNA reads TGCAGCGTTGAAAGCCAGATGATGGGGATAAACACTGAAGCTTTCTTT.

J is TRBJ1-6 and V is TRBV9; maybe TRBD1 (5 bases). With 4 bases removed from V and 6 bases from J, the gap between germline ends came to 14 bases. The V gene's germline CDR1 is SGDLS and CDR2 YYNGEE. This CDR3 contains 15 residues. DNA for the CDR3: TGTGCCAGCAGCACCGGGGCGGGCCTTAATTCACCCCTCCACTTT. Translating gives CASSTGAGLNSPLHF.

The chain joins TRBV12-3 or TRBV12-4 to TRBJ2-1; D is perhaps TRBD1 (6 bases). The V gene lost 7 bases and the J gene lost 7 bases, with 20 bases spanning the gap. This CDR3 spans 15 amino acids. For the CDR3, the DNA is TGTGCCAGCAACTTCGGGACAACGGTGCGAAATGAGCAGTTCTTC. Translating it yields CASNFGTTVRNEQFF.

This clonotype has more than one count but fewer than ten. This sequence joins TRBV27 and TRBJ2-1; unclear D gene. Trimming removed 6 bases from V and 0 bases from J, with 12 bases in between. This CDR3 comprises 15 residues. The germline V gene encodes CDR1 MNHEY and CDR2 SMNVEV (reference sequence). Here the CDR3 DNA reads TGTGCCAGCAGAAACCCCTCGAGCTCCTACAATGAGCAGTTCTTC. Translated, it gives CASRNPSSSYNEQFF.

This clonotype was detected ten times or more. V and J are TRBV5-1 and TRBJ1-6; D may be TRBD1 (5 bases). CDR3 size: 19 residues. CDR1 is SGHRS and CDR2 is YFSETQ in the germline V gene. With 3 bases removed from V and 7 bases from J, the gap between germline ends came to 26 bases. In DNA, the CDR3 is TGCGCCAGCAGCTGGGACTTTTCTAGGGAGATGTTTAAGAATTCACCCCTCCACTTT. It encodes CASSWDFSREMFKNSPLHF.

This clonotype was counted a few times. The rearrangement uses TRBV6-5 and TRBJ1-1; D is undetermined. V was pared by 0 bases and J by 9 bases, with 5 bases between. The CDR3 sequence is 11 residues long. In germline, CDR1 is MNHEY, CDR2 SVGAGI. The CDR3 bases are TGTGCCAGCAGTTACTCAGATCAAGCTTTCTTT. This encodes CASSYSDQAFF.

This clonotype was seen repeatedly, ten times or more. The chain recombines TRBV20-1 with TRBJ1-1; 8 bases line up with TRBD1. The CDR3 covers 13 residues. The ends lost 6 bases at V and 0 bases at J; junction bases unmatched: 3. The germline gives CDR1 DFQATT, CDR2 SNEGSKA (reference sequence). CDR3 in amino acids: CSARDRLNTEAFF. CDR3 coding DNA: TGCAGTGCGAGGGACAGGTTGAACACTGAAGCTTTCTTT.

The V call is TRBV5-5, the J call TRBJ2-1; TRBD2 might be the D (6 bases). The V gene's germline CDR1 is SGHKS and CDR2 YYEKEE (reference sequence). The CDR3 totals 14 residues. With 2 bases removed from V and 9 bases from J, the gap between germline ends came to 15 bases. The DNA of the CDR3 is TGTGCCAGCAGCTTTCGGGTAGCGGTCGGTGAGCAGTTCTTC. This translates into CASSFRVAVGEQFF.

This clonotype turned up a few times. CDR3 sequence reads: CAWFPPTANTEAFF. The CDR3 bases are TGTGCCTGGTTCCCCCCGACAGCTAACACTGAAGCTTTCTTT. The gene calls are TRBV30 and TRBJ1-1, with D maybe TRBD1 (5 bases). The germline V gene encodes CDR1 GTSNPN and CDR2 SVGIG (reference sequence). This CDR3 is built from 14 residues. The V end was cut by 5 bases, the J end by 2 bases, with 15 bases between.

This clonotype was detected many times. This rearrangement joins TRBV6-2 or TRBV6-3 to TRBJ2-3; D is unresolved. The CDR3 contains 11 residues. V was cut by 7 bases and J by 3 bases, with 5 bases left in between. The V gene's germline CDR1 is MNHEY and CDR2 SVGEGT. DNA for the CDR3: TGTGCCAGCACCGGGACAGATACGCAGTATTTT. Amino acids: CASTGTDTQYF.

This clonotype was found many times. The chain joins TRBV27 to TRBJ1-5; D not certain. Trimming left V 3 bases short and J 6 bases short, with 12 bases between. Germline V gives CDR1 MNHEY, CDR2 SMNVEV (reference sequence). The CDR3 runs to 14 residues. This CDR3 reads CASSLEGWGQPQHF. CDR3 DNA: TGTGCCAGCAGTTTGGAGGGTTGGGGTCAGCCCCAGCATTTT.

CDR3 loop: CASRPASGKHQETQYF. In DNA form, the CDR3 reads TGTGCCAGCAGACCAGCTAGCGGCAAACACCAAGAGACCCAGTACTTC. The chain is built from TRBV2 and TRBJ2-5; TRBD2 matches at 7 bases. This CDR3 comprises 16 residues. CDR1 is SNHLY, CDR2 FYNNEI, per germline. Losses at the gene ends were 6 bases for V and 0 bases for J; bases not matched to a gene: 10.

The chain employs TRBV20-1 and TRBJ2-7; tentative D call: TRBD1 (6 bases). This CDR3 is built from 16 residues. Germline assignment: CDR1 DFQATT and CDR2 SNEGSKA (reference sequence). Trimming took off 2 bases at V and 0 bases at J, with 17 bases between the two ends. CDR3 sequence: CSARQDSPRVSYEQYF. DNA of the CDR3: TGCAGTGCTAGACAGGACAGTCCGCGGGTCTCCTACGAGCAGTACTTC.

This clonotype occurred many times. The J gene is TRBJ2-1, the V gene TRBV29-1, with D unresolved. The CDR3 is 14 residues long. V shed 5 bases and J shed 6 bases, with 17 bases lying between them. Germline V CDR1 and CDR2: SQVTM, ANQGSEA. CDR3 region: CSVFPAKHPNEQFF. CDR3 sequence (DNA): TGCAGCGTTTTTCCAGCTAAACACCCCAATGAGCAGTTCTTC.

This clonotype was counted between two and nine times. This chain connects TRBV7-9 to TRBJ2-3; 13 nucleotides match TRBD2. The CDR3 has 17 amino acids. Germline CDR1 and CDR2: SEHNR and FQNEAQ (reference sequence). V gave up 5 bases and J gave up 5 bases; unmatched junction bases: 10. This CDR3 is CASSPPGLAGSGDTQYF. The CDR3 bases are TGTGCCAGCAGCCCCCCGGGACTAGCGGGATCGGGAGATACGCAGTATTTT.

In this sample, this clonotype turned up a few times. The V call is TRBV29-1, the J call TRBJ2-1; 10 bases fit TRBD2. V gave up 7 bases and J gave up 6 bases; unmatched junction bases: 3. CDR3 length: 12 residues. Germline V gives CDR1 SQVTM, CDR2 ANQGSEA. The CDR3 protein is CSATSGFNEQFF. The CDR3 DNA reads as TGCAGCGCGACTAGCGGGTTCAATGAGCAGTTCTTC.

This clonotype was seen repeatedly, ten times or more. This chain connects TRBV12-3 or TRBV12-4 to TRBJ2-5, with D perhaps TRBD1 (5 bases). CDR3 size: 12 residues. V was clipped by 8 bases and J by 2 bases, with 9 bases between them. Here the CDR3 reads CASRQLQETQYF. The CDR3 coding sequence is TGTGCCAGCCGACAGCTACAAGAGACCCAGTACTTC.